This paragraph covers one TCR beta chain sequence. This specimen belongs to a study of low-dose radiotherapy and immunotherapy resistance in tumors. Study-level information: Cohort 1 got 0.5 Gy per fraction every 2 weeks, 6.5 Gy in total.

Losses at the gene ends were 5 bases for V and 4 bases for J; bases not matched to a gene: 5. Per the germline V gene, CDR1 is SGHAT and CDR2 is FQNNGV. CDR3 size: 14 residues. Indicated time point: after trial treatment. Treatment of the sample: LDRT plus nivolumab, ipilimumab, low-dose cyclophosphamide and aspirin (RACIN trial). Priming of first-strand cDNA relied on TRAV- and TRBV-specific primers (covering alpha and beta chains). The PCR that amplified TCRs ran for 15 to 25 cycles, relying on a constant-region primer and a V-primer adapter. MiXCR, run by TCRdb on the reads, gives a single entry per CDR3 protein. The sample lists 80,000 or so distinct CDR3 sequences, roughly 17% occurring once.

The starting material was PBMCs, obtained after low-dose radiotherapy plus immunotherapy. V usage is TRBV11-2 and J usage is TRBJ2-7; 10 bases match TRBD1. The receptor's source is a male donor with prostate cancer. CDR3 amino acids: CASSQPGQGYEQYF. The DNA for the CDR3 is TGTGCCAGCAGCCAGCCGGGACAGGGGTACGAGCAGTACTTC.